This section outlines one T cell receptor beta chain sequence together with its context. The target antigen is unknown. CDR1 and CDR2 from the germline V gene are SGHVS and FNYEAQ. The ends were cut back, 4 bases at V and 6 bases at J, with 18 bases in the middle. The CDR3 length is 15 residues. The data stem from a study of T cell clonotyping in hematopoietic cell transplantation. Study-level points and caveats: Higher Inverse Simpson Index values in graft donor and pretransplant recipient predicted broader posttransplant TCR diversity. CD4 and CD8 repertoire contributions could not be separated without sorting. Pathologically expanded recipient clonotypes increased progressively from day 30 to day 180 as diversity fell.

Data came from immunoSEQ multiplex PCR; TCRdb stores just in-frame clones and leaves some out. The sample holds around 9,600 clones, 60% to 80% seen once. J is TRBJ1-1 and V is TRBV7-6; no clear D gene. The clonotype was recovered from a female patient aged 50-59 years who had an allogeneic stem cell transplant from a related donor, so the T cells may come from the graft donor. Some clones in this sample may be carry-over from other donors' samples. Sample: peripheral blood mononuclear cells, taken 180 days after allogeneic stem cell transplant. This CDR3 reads CASSSNFGSRSEAFF. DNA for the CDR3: TGTGCCAGCAGCTCTAATTTTGGGAGTCGTTCTGAAGCTTTCTTT. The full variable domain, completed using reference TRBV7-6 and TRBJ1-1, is GAGVSQSPRYKVTKRGQDVALRCDPISGHVSLYWYRQALGQGPEFLTYFNYEAQQDKSGLPNDRFSAERPEGSISTLTIQRTEQRDSAMYRCASSSNFGSRSEAFFGQGTRLTVV.